This TCR beta chain was observed in a study of vaccination effects on CD4 cells after COVID-19 (dated by TCRdb to between 2020 and 2023). For context, the study as a whole: To identify antigen-specific CD4+ T cell clonotypes by their expansion, the ViraFEST assay first stimulated PBMC with viral peptide pools and then applied TCR sequencing. About 2 million PBMC per well were cultured in IMDM with roughly 5% human AB serum, 10 IU/ml IL-2 and gentamicin, plus 10 ug/ml peptides. Post-vaccine samples across the study were collected a median of 72 days after the second dose, with a range of 14 to 241. The full study included some eleven COVID-19 convalescent patients and several SARS-CoV-2-naive healthy vaccine recipients. SARS-CoV-2 spike-specific CD4+ TCR repertoires from before and after mRNA vaccination were compared in COVID-19 convalescent patients and in infection-naive vaccine recipients. Cultures from other donors in the study were sequenced with the Oncomine TCR Beta short-read assay on an Illumina iSeq 100. Overall study outcomes, separate from this receptor: The study was limited by a small number of convalescent patients, and early post-infection timepoints were lacking. Among healthy vaccine recipients, nearly all vaccine-induced clones were SARS-CoV-2 mono-reactive, and just 1 of 255 was cross-reactive with common cold coronaviruses. Clones induced by infection and clones induced by vaccination both contracted markedly at late timepoints after vaccination, which fits with T cell responses waning over time.

Library preparation was by the immunoSEQ multiplex PCR assay. DNA from the CD4+ T cells that had been cultured and isolated underwent TCR beta CDR3 sequencing. The authors processed their data as follows. Non-productive TCR sequences were discarded, and reads were trimmed to the CDR3 region, with only CDR3s of 7 or more amino acids retained. The MANAFEST web app was used to identify antigen-specific clonotypes by comparing expansion in peptide wells with expansion in reference cultures. Positive clones required FDR<0.05 expansion versus reference and all other wells, odds ratio above 5, and frequency above 0.1% in two replicate wells. A clonotype was defined as cross-reactive if the clonotype was significantly expanded both in SARS-CoV-2 spike wells and in at least one common cold coronavirus spike condition. Levenshtein distance calculated with the stringdist R package was used to assess CDR3 similarity, and unrooted trees were constructed with ape in R 3.6.1. In TCRdb, the immuneACCESS table is reduced to in-frame sequences with V and J assigned. These tables do not hold every clone; where another copy was compared, an unresolved V gene accounts for under half, and the others remain unexplained. V and J calls and clone size come straight from that table; D and trimming were deduced from the DNA. Here the sample has fewer than 10,000 clones; approximately 72% occur a single time. Roughly 10% of the sample is held by the ten biggest clonotypes.

After around 11 days of culture, CD4+ T cells were isolated with the EasySep CD4+ T cell isolation kit. Each participant received two doses of an mRNA SARS-CoV-2 vaccine, either BNT162b2 or mRNA-1273. The absence of prior SARS-CoV-2 infection in healthy vaccine recipients was confirmed by negative nucleocapsid antibodies before and after vaccination. On days 3 and 7, half of the culture medium was replaced with fresh IL-2-containing medium. Each peptide stimulation condition was cultured in triplicate wells unless otherwise noted. Using Ficoll-Paque Plus gradient centrifugation, PBMC were separated from whole blood and then either used fresh or cryopreserved at -140C. The QIAamp micro DNA kit was used to extract genomic DNA from the cultured CD4+ T cells. From the cysteine through the phenylalanine, the CDR3 covers 17 amino acids. Only CDR3 DNA is held: 51 bases, read in frame from base 1. From a lookup of the germline V gene, CDR1 and CDR2 are LGHNA and YNFKEQ. V is pruned by 0 bases and J by 4 bases, leaving 8 bases of the junction without a gene match.

As concerns this clone: Its binding antigen is unknown. Per-base quality was not reported, and no clone a single base away is much larger than it.

This chain is built from TRBV4-2 and TRBJ2-1, with 8 middle bases fitting TRBD2. The sample was CD4+ T cells from PBMCs cultured without peptide, taken after COVID-19 vaccination. The clonotype was recovered from a human donor who received a COVID-19 vaccine. The CDR3: CASSQDFGREGYNEQFF. The nucleotide sequence reads TGTGCCAGCAGCCAAGATTTTGGCCGGGAGGGATACAATGAGCAGTTCTTC.